What follows are 15 T cell receptor beta chains derived from one specimen sequenced in a study of T-cell memory formation after mild COVID-19. TCRdb re-called the 5' RACE reads with MiXCR, one entry per CDR3 protein. Seen here are 150,000 to 200,000 distinct CDR3 sequences, approximately 17% observed once, and the top ten hold roughly 4.3%. The material sequenced was PBMCs or a T cell subset sorted from them (not recorded which). The receptors were gathered from a man aged 18 to 29 who had mild COVID-19 (a few samples of this study predate the infection). Cell type and time point are not known.

The chain's CDR3 is CATSRGHAGFGDIQYF. CDR3 sequence (DNA): TGTGCCACCAGCAGAGGCCACGCAGGGTTTGGGGACATTCAGTACTTC. The chain couples TRBV15 to TRBJ2-4; possible D gene TRBD1, 5 bases. Germline loops: CDR1 LNHNV, CDR2 YYDKDF (reference sequence). This CDR3 is 16 amino acids long. Trimming stripped 1 base from V and 8 bases from J, with 18 bases between. The full variable domain, in which reference TRBV15 and TRBJ2-4 provide the parts outside the CDR3, is DAMVIQNPRYQVTQFGKPVTLSCSQTLNHNVMYWYQQKSSQAPKLLFHYYDKDFNNEADTPDNFQSRRPNTSFCFLDIRSPGLGDTAMYLCATSRGHAGFGDIQYFGAGTRLSVL.

This clonotype came up a few times. The chain couples TRBV6-2 or TRBV6-3 to TRBJ1-4; 8 bases map to TRBD1. The V and J ends lost 6 bases and 7 bases, in that order; junction bases with no gene match: 7. Germline V lookup: CDR1 MNHEY, CDR2 SVGEGT. The CDR3 has 14 amino acids. Here the CDR3 reads CASSPRTGTEKLFF. In DNA, the CDR3 is TGTGCCAGCAGCCCCCGGACAGGGACTGAAAAACTGTTTTTT.

This clonotype was detected only a few times. This chain links TRBV6-5 with TRBJ1-3, with TRBD1 as a possible D gene (5 bases). This CDR3 contains 16 residues. Trimming shortened V by 2 bases and J by 0 bases, and 11 bases separated the two germline ends. Germline CDR1 MNHEY, CDR2 SVGAGI. This CDR3 is CASSYGALLSGNTIYF. The CDR3 bases are TGTGCCAGCAGTTACGGGGCTTTGCTCTCTGGAAACACCATATATTTT.

Judged by abundance, this clonotype is medium-sized. The DNA for the CDR3 is TGTGCCAGCAGCCAAGCACCCCCCCCGGATACGCAGTATTTT. Residues: CASSQAPPPDTQYF. This chain uses TRBV3-1 with TRBJ2-3; D is ambiguous. This CDR3 has 14 residues. Germline V gene sequence: CDR1 LGHDT, CDR2 YNNKEL (reference sequence). The V end was cut by 1 base, the J end by 6 bases, with 11 bases between.

This clonotype was counted only a few times. The chain employs TRBV6-2 or TRBV6-3 and TRBJ2-7; 9 nucleotides line up with TRBD1. The V and J ends lost 6 bases and 2 bases, in that order; junction bases with no gene match: 5. Germline lookup yields CDR1 MNHEY and CDR2 SVGEGT. The CDR3 covers 14 residues. In nucleotides, the CDR3 is TGTGCCAGCAGGTCGGGACAGGGCACCTACGAGCAGTACTTC. Translation: CASRSGQGTYEQYF.

The chain employs TRBV28 and TRBJ2-1, with 9 bases aligning to TRBD2. The germline gives CDR1 MDHEN, CDR2 SYDVKM. The CDR3 is 16 residues long. V gave up 4 bases and J gave up 2 bases; unmatched junction bases: 6. CDR3 protein: CASSSGTSIAYNEQFF. The CDR3 DNA reads TGTGCCAGCAGTTCGGGGACTAGCATAGCCTACAATGAGCAGTTCTTC.

This clonotype was seen a few times. J is TRBJ2-7 and V is TRBV3-2; whether TRBD1, the table's D call, matches the DNA was not checked. TRBV3-2 is termed a pseudogene. This CDR3 contains 16 residues. Here the CDR3 reads CASSHLRGTVPYEQYF. The CDR3 DNA reads TGTGCCAGCAGCCACCTAAGGGGGACCGTCCCCTACGAGCAGTACTTC.

The rearrangement links TRBV3-1 to TRBJ1-5; no definite D call. V was trimmed by 0 bases and J by 6 bases, leaving 6 bases between them. This CDR3 spans 13 amino acids. Looked up from germline, CDR1 is LGHDT and CDR2 is YNNKEL (reference sequence). The CDR3 nucleotides are TGTGCCAGCAGCCAAGAGGGAGGTCAGCCCCAGCATTTT. The encoded protein is CASSQEGGQPQHF. Full variable domain (missing parts from reference TRBV3-1 and TRBJ1-5): DTAVSQTPKYLVTQMGNDKSIKCEQNLGHDTMYWYKQDSKKFLKIMFSYNNKELIINETVPNRFSPKSPDKAHLNLHINSLELGDSAVYFCASSQEGGQPQHFGDGTRLSIL.

This chain uses TRBV19 with TRBJ2-6; D is ambiguous. This CDR3 is 14 amino acids long. Germline loops: CDR1 LNHDA, CDR2 SQIVND (reference sequence). The germline V and J ends were trimmed by 8 bases and 1 base, with 9 bases remaining between them. The CDR3 DNA reads as TGTGCCAGTCATTTGGGGTCTGGGGCCAACGTCCTGACTTTC. This gives the protein CASHLGSGANVLTF.

This clonotype has just a few counts. The gene calls are TRBV7-3 and TRBJ1-1; no clear D gene. The CDR3 covers 13 residues. Germline V gene lookup returns CDR1 SGHTA and CDR2 FQGTGA. Between the trimmed V and J ends, which lost 5 bases and 4 bases, there was a span of 11 bases. The CDR3 DNA reads TGTGCCAGCAGCCGCGGGCAGTTCACTGAAGCTTTCTTT. Amino acids: CASSRGQFTEAFF.

This clonotype was seen only a few times. This rearrangement joins TRBV7-9 to TRBJ1-6; TRBD1 matches at 8 bases. Germline lookup yields CDR1 SEHNR and CDR2 FQNEAQ (reference sequence). V lost 7 bases to trimming and J lost 9 bases; unmatched junction nucleotides: 5. The length of the CDR3 is 13 residues. This CDR3 is CASTKDRASPLHF. CDR3 coding DNA: TGTGCCAGCACCAAGGACAGGGCTTCACCCCTCCACTTT.

This clonotype was observed a handful of times. The chain has TRBV6-6 and TRBJ2-5; the D gene is possibly TRBD1 (6 bases). Germline loops: CDR1 MNHNY, CDR2 SVGAGI (reference sequence). V lost 5 bases, J lost 1 base, and 17 bases lay in between. The CDR3 loop spans 16 amino acids. CDR3 sequence (DNA): TGTGCCAGCAGTCGCCCCCGGGACACCCTCCAAGAGACCCAGTACTTC. This sequence encodes CASSRPRDTLQETQYF.

This clonotype was seen ten or more times. V is TRBV7-2 and J is TRBJ1-5, with TRBD1 matching over 8 bases. Germline assignment: CDR1 SGHTA and CDR2 FQGNSA. The CDR3 runs to 13 residues. Trimming cost V 5 bases and J 6 bases; bases outside gene matches: 3. This CDR3 reads CASSAGQGQPQHF. The CDR3, as DNA: TGTGCCAGCAGCGCAGGACAGGGTCAGCCCCAGCATTTT.

J is TRBJ2-3 and V is TRBV5-1; 11 bases align to TRBD2. The junction had 7 bases not matched to a gene; V was cut back by 5 bases and J by 5 bases. Germline lookup yields CDR1 SGHRS and CDR2 YFSETQ. This CDR3 has 15 residues. The DNA of the CDR3 is TGCGCCAGCAGTTTTAGCGGGGGGGCTAGAGATACGCAGTATTTT. It encodes CASSFSGGARDTQYF.

V is TRBV24-1 and J is TRBJ1-2; D is possibly TRBD1 (6 bases). This CDR3 contains 12 residues. Germline loops: CDR1 KGHDR, CDR2 SFDVKD. V was pared by 4 bases and J by 8 bases, with 10 bases between. This chain's CDR3 is CATSEYGGGYTF. The CDR3 nucleotides read TGTGCCACCAGTGAATACGGGGGCGGCTACACCTTC.